This is a list of T cell receptor beta chains from one sample in a study of early T cells in non-severe SARS-CoV-2 infection. TCRdb re-called the 5' RACE reads through MiXCR, storing one row per CDR3 protein. This sample has around 61,000 distinct CDR3 sequences, with approximately 10% found just once. The sequenced sample was whole blood. The receptors here all came from an adult who was a healthcare worker with PCR-confirmed SARS-CoV-2 infection or an uninfected control (not recorded which). Both conserved end residues are part of each CDR3.

v_gene	len	j_gene	CDR3aa
TRBV6-5	15	TRBJ2-7	CASRRQGALTYEQYF
TRBV6-5	14	TRBJ2-3	CASSYGRGLDTQYF
TRBV29-1	12	TRBJ2-2	CSVGESPGELFF
TRBV5-1	15	TRBJ1-6	CASSLGDSLFLTLHF
TRBV3-2	19	TRBJ1-5	CASSQARAQSRMGNQPQHF
TRBV7-8	14	TRBJ2-3	CASSGSGGSDTQYF
TRBV20-1	13	TRBJ1-1	CSASESMNTEAFF
TRBV7-9	15	TRBJ2-7	CASSLGLAGTHEQYF
TRBV20-1	14	TRBJ1-4	CSAFLGRTNEKLFF
TRBV4-3	14	TRBJ2-2	CASSQDSFTGELFF
TRBV10-2	15	TRBJ2-7	CASSGGWQSSYEQYF
TRBV6-2/TRBV6-3	11	TRBJ1-1	CASSGGLRAFF
TRBV9	14	TRBJ2-5	CASSPPGTRKTQYF
TRBV5-1	13	TRBJ1-3	CASSSTGDGTIYF
TRBV5-1	15	TRBJ1-1	CASSERLQGGPEAFF
TRBV20-1	17	TRBJ2-1	CSAPADLGWGAYNEQFF
TRBV11-2	14	TRBJ2-1	CASMISGGYNEQFF
TRBV6-5	16	TRBJ2-1	CASRDSQRGGLNEQFF
TRBV6-5	15	TRBJ2-1	CASRHSGGTYNEQFF
TRBV12-3/TRBV12-4	14	TRBJ1-1	CASSLATGGTEAFF
TRBV21-1	17	TRBJ1-1	CASSKVRDISLDTEAFF
TRBV28	12	TRBJ1-4	CASRAPVEKLFF
TRBV6-6	12	TRBJ1-1	CASSRMNTEAFF
TRBV6-5	15	TRBJ2-7	CASSTSPGSSYEQYF
TRBV18	15	TRBJ2-7	CASSPAGQVFSEQYF
TRBV7-3	14	TRBJ2-2	CASSLDLAAGELFF
TRBV6-2/TRBV6-3	15	TRBJ2-7	CASSSGQDSSYEQYF
TRBV7-9	15	TRBJ1-6	CASSLGPGWGSPLHF
TRBV4-3	14	TRBJ2-5	CASSPRTEYGTQYF
TRBV9	14	TRBJ1-1	CASSVAGGGTEAFF
TRBV29-1	12	TRBJ2-7	CSVGQVKYEQYF
TRBV29-1	13	TRBJ1-6	CSVKIRVDSPLHF
TRBV29-1	12	TRBJ2-1	CSVGPGVNEQFF
TRBV11-2	14	TRBJ2-5	CASSLEGGLETQYF
TRBV7-6	14	TRBJ1-1	CASSLGPQNTEAFF
TRBV29-1	13	TRBJ1-1	CSGGSFWSTEAFF